This T cell receptor beta chain was recovered during a study of human T cells and chemical hapten exposure. General study findings and limits: Relative to controls, expanded TCRs formed significantly more large CDR3 similarity clusters.

A note on this clonotype: Antigen specificity is unknown.

In the library, unique molecular identifiers were attached to individual cDNA molecules. TCRdb reprocessed the RACE reads with MiXCR, giving one entry per CDR3 protein. Here the sample spans 380,000 or so distinct CDR3 sequences, about 4.4% being singletons. Time point meaning: patch test 1, 2 weeks after DPC sensitization. Treatment in this sample: therapeutic diphenylcyclopropenone sensitization with weekly scalp DPC. Participating donors were patients with alopecia, aged 18 to 70 years, considered appropriate candidates for DPC. Trimming took 6 bases from V and 1 from J; bases not matched to a gene: 2. Germline CDR1 and CDR2: SQVTM and ANQGSEA. This CDR3 is built from 13 residues.

This sequence was found in a woman in her forties or fifties with alopecia areata. Some clones in this sample may be carry-over from other donors' samples. The chain combines TRBV29-1 with TRBJ1-3; 8 positions match TRBD1. The source was whole blood, collected in connection with sensitization to the hapten diphenylcyclopropenone (DPC). Here the CDR3 DNA reads TGCAGCGTCCGGACAGGGTCTGGAAACACCATATATTTT. It translates to CSVRTGSGNTIYF.